This T cell receptor beta chain was recorded in a study of CD8 T cells in Susac syndrome. RNA totalling roughly 0.45 to 1 ug underwent reverse transcription with random hexamers. The CDR3 of TCR beta was amplified by immunoSEQ multiplex PCR across 54 Vbeta and 13 Jbeta. TCRdb ran MiXCR on the immunoSEQ multiplex PCR reads and lists one entry per CDR3 protein. The table has over 100,000 distinct CDR3 sequences, around 95% seen once. This clonotype appeared a single time. Germline V lookup: CDR1 GTSNPN, CDR2 SVGIG (reference sequence). Trimming took 1 base from V and 2 from J, leaving 6 bases between them. The CDR3 is 13 amino acids. CD8+ and CD4+ T cells circulating in blood were sequenced for TCR beta. The controls, all healthy donors, were matched for age and sex.

The rearrangement uses TRBV30 and TRBJ1-5, with TRBD1 as a possible D gene (6 bases). The source of this sequence is a human donor in good health. The specimen was CD4+ T cells from PBMCs. The CDR3 reads CAWSAGGNQPQHF. CDR3 nucleotides: TGTGCCTGGAGTGCAGGGGGCAATCAGCCCCAGCATTTT.